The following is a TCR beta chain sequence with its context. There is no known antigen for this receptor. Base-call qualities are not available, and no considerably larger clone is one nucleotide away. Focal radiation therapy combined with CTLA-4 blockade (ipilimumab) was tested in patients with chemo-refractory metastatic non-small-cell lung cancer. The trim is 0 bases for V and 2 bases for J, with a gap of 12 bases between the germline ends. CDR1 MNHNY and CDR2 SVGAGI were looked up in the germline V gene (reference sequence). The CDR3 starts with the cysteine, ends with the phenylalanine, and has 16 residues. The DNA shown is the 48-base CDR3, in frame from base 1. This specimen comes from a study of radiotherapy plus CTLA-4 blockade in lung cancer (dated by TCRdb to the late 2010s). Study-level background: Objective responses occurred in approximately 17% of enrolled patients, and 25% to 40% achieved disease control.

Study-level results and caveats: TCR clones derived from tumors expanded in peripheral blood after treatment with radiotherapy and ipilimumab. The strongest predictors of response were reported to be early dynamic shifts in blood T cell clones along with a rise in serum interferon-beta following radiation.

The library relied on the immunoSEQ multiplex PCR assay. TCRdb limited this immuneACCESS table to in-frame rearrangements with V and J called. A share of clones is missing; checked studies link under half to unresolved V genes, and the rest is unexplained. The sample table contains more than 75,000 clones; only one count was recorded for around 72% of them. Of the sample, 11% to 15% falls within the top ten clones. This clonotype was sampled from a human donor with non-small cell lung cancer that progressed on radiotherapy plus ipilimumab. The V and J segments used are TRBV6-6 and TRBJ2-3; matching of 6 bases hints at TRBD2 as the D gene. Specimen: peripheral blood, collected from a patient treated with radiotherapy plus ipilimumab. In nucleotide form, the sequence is TGTGCCAGCAGTTACTCGTTCGGCGGGGTCACAGATACGCAGTATTTT. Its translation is CASSYSFGGVTDTQYF.